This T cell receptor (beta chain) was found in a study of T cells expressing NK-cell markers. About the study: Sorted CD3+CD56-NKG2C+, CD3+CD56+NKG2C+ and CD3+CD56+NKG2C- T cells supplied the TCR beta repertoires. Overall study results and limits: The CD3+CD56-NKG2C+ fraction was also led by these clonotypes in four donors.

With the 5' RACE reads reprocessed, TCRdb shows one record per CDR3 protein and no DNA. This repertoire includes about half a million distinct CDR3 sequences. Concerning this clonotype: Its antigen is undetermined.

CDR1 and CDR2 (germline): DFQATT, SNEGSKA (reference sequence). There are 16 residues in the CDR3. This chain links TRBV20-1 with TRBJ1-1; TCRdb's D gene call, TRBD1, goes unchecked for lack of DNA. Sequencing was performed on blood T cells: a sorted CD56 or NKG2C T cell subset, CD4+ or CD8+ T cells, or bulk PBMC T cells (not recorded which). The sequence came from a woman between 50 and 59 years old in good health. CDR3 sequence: CSAPREGAARSTEAFF.